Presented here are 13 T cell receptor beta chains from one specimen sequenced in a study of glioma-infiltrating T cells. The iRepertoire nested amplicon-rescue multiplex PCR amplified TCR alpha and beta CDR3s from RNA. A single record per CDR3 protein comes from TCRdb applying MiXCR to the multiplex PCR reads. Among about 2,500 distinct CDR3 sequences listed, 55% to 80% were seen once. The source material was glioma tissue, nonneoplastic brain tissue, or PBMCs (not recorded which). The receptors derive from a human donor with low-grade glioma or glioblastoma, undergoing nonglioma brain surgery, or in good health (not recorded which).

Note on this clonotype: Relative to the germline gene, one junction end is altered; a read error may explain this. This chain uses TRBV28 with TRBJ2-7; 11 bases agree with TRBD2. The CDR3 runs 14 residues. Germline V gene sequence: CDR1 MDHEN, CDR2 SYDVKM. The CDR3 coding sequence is TGTGCCAGCTTTAGCGGGGGGGGCTCCCACGAGCAGTACTTC. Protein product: CASFSGGGSHEQYF. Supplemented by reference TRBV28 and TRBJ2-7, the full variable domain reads DVKVTQSSRYLVKRTGEKVFLECVQDMDHENMFWYRQDPGLGLRLIYFSYDVKMKEKGDIPEGYSVSREKKERFSLILESASTNQTSMYLCASFSGGGSHEQYFGPGTRLTVT.

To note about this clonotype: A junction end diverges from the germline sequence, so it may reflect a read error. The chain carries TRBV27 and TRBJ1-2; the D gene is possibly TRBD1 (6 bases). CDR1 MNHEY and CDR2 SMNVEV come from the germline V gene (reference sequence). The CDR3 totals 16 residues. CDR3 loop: CAISLSHSGVGSAHTF. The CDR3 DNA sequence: TGTGCCATCAGTTTATCACATTCAGGGGTAGGATCTGCCCACACCTTC.

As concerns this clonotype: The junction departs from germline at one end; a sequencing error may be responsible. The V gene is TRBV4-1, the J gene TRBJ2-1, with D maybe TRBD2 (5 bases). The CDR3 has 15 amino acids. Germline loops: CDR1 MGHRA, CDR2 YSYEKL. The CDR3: CASSPPGTGINEQSF. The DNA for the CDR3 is TGCGCCAGCAGCCCTCCAGGAACGGGAATAAATGAGCAGTCCTTC.

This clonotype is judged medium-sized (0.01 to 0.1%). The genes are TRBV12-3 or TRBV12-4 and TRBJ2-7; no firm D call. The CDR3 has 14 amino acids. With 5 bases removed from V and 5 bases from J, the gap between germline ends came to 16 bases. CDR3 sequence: CASSIRLGGDEQYF. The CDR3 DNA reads TGTGCCAGCAGTATCCGACTGGGCGGCGACGAGCAGTACTTC.

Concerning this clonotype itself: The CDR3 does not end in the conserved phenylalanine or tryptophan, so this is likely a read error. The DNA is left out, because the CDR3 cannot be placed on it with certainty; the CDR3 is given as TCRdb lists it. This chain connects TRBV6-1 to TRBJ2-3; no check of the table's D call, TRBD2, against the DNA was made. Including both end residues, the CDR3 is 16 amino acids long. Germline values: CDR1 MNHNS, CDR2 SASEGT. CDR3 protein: CARSLSTSGRKDTQEG.

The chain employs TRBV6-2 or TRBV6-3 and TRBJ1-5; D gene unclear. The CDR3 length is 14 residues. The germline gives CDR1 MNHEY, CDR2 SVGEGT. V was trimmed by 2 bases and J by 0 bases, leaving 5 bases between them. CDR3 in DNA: TGTGCCAGCAGTTACACCGCTAGCAATCAGCCCCAGCATTTT. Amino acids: CASSYTASNQPQHF.

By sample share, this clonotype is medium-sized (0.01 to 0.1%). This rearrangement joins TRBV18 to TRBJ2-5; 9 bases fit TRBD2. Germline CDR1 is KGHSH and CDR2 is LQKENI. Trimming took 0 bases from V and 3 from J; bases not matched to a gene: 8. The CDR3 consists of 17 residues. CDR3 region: CASSPPLSGRPEETQYF. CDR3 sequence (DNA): TGTGCCAGCTCACCACCGCTAAGCGGGAGGCCCGAAGAGACCCAGTACTTC.

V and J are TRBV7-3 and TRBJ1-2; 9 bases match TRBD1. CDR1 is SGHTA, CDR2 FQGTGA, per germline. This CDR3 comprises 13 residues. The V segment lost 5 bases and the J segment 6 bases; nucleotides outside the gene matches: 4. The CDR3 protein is CASSAGQGNGYTF. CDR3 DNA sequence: TGTGCCAGCAGCGCCGGACAGGGGAATGGCTACACCTTC.

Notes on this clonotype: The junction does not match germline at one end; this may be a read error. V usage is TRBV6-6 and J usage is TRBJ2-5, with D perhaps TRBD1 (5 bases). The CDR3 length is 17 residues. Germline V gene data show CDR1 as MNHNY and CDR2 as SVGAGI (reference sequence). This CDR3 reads CGSSYSKPRATLETPYF. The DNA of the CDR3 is TGTGGCAGCAGTTACTCGAAACCCAGGGCGACACTGGAGACCCCGTACTTC.

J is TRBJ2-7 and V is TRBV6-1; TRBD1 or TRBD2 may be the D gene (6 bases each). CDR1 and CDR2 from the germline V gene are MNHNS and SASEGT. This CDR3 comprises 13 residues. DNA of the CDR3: TGTGCCAGCAGTGAAACGGAGAGGGGGGAGCAGTACGTT. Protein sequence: CASSETERGEQYV.

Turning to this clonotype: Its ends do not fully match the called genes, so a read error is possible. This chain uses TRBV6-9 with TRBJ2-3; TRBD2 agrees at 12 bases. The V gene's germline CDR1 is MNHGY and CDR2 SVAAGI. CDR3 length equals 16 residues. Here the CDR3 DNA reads TGTGCCAGCAGTCTTTCGACTAGCGGGAGAAAAGAGACGCAGGAGTTT. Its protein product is CASSLSTSGRKETQEF.

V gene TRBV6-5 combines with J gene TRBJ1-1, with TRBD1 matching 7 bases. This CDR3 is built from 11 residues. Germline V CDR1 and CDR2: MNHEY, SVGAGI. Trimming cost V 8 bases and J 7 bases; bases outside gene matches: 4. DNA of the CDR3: TGTGCCAGCTGGACAGGCCTTGAAGCTTTCTTT. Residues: CASWTGLEAFF.

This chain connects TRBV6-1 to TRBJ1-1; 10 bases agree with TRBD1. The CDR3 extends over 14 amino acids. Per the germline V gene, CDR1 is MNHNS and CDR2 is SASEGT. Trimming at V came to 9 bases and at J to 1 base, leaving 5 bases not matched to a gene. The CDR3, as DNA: TGTGCCAGGAGGGACAGGGGCCGGAACACTGAAGCTTTCTTT. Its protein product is CARRDRGRNTEAFF.